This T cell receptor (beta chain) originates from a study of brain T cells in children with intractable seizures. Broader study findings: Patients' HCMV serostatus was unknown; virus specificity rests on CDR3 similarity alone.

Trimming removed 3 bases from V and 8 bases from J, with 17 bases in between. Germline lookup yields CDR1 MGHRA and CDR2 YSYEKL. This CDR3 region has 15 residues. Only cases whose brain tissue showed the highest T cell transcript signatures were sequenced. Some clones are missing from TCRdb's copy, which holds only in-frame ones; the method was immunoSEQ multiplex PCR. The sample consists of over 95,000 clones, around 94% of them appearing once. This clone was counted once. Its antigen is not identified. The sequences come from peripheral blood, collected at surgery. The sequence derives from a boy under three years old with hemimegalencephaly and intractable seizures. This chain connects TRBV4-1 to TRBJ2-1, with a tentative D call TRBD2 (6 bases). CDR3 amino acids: CASSHTGTPSDEQFF. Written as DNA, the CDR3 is TGCGCCAGCAGCCATACCGGGACTCCAAGCGATGAGCAGTTCTTC.